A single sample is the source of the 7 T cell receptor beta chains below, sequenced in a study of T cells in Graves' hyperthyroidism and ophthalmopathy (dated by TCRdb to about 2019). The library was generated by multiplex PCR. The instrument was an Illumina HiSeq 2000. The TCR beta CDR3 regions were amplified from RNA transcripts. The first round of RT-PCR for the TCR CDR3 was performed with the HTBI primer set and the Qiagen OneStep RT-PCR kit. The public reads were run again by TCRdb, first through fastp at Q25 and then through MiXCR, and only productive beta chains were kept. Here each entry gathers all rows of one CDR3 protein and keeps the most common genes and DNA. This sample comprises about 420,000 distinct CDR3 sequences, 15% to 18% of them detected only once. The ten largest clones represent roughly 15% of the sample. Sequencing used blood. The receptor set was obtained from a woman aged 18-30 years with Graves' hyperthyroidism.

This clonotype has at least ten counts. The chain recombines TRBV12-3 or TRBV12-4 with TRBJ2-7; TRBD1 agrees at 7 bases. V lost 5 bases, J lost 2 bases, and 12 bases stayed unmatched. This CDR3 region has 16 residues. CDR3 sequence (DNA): TGTGCCAGCAGTCGTAAAACCGGGACAGATCCCTACGAGCAGTACTTC. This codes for CASSRKTGTDPYEQYF.

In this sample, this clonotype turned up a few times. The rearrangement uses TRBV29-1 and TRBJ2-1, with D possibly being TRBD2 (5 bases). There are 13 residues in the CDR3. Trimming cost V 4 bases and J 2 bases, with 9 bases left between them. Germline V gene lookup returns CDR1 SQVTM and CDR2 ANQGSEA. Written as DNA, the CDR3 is TGCAGCGTTGGGACTTCCACCTACAATGAGCAGTTCTTC. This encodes CSVGTSTYNEQFF.

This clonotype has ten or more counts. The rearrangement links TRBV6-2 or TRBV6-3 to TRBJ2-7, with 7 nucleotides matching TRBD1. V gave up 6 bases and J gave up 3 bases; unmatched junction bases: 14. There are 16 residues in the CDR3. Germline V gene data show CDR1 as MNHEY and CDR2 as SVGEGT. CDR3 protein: CASSSATSRQGYEQYF. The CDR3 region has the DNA TGTGCCAGCAGCTCGGCCACTTCCAGACAGGGCTACGAGCAGTACTTC.

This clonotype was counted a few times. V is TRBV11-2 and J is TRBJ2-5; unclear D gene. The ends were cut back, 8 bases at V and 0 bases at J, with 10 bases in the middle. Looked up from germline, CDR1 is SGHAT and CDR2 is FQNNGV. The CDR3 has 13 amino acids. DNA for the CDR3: TGTGCCAGCGGTATGACTTACCAAGAGACCCAGTACTTC. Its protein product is CASGMTYQETQYF.

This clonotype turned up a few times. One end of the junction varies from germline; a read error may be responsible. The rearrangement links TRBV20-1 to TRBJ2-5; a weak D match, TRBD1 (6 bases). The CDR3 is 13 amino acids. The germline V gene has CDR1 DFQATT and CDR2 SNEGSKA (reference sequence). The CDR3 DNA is TGCAGCGCTAGGGGGAACTTCCAAGAGACCCAGTACTTC. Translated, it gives CSARGNFQETQYF.

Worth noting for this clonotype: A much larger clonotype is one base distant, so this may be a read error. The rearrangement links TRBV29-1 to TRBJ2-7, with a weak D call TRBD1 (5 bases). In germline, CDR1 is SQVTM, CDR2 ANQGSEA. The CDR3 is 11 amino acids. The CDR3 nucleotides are TGCAGCGTTTATACAGGCTACGGGCAGTACTTC. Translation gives CSVYTGYGQYF.

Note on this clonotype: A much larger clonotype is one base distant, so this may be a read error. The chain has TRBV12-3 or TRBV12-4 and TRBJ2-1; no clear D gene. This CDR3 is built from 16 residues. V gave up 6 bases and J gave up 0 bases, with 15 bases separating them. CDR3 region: CASRDGPQSSYNEQFF. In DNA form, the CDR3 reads TGTGCCAGCAGGGACGGACCTCAAAGCTCCTACAATGAGCAGTTCTTC.